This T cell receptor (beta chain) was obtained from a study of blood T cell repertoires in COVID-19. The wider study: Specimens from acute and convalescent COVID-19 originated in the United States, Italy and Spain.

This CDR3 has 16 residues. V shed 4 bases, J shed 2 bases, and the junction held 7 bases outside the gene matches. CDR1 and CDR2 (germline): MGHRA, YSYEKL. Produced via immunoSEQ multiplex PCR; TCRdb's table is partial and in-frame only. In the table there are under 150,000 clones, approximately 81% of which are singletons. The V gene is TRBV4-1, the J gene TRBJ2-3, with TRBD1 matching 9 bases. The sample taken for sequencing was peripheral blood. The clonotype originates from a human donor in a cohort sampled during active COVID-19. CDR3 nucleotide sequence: TGCGCCAGCAGCCTAGTAGACAGGGGGGACACAGATACGCAGTATTTT. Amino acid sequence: CASSLVDRGDTDTQYF.